This TCR beta chain was profiled in a study of CXCR3-negative and CXCR3-positive naive CD8 T cells. As for the study in general: There were around 140 million TRB reads altogether, and each library had about 1.5 +/- 0.3 million of them. Study-level results: Comparison of naive cells showed more hydrophobic TRB CDR3s in CXCR3-positive than in CXCR3-negative naive cells. Sequencing showed both naive subsets with comparably high diversity, and memory CD8+ cells much lower. The majority of assays used fresh PBMCs, and CXCR3 expression partially decreased after cryopreservation.

The authors gated naive CD8+ T cells as CD45RO-CCR7+CD27+CD95-. The method, 5' RACE with UMI labels, was used to prepare the TRB cDNA libraries. Using the 5' RACE reads, TCRdb records one entry per CDR3 protein without DNA. The repertoire table contains tens of thousands of distinct CDR3 sequences. Of note for this clonotype: The antigen remains unidentified.

CDR3 length equals 11 residues. Germline lookup yields CDR1 SEHNR and CDR2 FQNEAQ (reference sequence). This sequence originates from a human donor in good health. Some clones in this sample may be carry-over from other donors' samples. Sequencing was performed on naive CXCR3+ CD8+ T cells from blood. Subset described: CD45RO-CCR7+CD27+CD95- naive CD8+ T cells expressing CXCR3 (TNR3+). V is TRBV7-9 and J is TRBJ2-1. CDR3 sequence: CASTSTNEQFF.